This T cell receptor (beta chain) emerged from a study of blood T cell repertoires in COVID-19. Study-level background: PBMCs, B-cell-depleted T cells, or T cells were the source of the cDNA or gDNA that made up the material.

Produced via immunoSEQ multiplex PCR; TCRdb's table is partial and in-frame only. Among some 150,000 clones, around four fifths were seen once, and the ten largest hold about 3.5%. The sequence was obtained from a woman in her forties or fifties in a cohort exposed to, infected with or recovered from COVID-19 (not recorded which). Sequencing was carried out using PBMCs or T cells enriched from blood (not recorded which).

The CDR3, as DNA: TGTGCCAGCAGCCAAGATGTAGCGGGGGCCGGCACAGATACGCAGTATTTT. Its protein is CASSQDVAGAGTDTQYF. This chain connects TRBV3-1 (or the pseudogene TRBV3-2) to TRBJ2-3, with 9 positions matching TRBD2. The germline V gene encodes CDR1 LGHDT and CDR2 YNNKEL (reference sequence). The J segment lost 1 base and the V segment lost 0 bases, leaving 5 bases of the junction unmatched. The CDR3 loop spans 17 amino acids.